This TCR beta chain was recovered during a study of T cells in Graves' hyperthyroidism and ophthalmopathy. Amplification yielded TCR beta CDR3 regions, with RNA transcripts as the source. With the HTBI primer set, the TCR CDR3 went through a first round of RT-PCR. TCRdb fed the multiplex PCR reads into MiXCR, producing one record per CDR3 protein. The sample contains fewer than 400,000 distinct CDR3 sequences, around 15% of which appear only once. General study results and limits: By a 13 V-J model, ophthalmopathy was set apart from stable hyperthyroidism.

Patients affected by ophthalmopathy presented a Clinical Activity Score of at least 3, a NOSPECS grade of at least 4, and disease duration below 3 months. On the basis of clinical symptoms, serum thyroxine and TRAb, thyroid ultrasound and orbital computed tomography, diagnoses were made. Germline trimming cut 5 bases from V and 4 bases from J; bases unmatched to any gene: 14. CDR3 length: 19 amino acids. Germline CDR1 and CDR2: MNHNS and SASEGT. About this clonotype itself: Its cognate antigen is unknown.

The source of this sequence is a man in his forties or fifties with Graves' ophthalmopathy. The chain couples TRBV6-1 to TRBJ2-2; TRBD2 matches 12 bases. The sequencing input was blood. The CDR3 loop reads CASSPLGLAGGPGTGELFF. The CDR3 region has the DNA TGTGCCAGCAGTCCCTTAGGGCTAGCGGGAGGGCCAGGCACCGGGGAGCTGTTTTTT.